The rows below give T cell receptor beta chains drawn from one sample of a study of shared clonotypes between healthy human individuals. Libraries were prepared by immunoSEQ multiplex PCR; TCRdb keeps only in-frame clonotypes and omits some of them. The table includes about 2.1 million clones, 85% to 95% detected once. The sequencing sample was made of naive CD8+ T cells from PBMCs. The receptors originated from a man aged 18 to 30 in good health. Some clones in this sample may be carry-over from other donors' samples. Each CDR3 is given with its conserved first and last residue. A D gene is named only where the DNA matches it firmly. Clone size appears in some rows only: once, few, many, or a class for an expanded clone.

DNA: TGTGCTGTAGGATACGAGCAGTACTTC; CDR3: CAVGYEQYF; D: NA; V: TRBV27; J: TRBJ2-7; size: NA
DNA: TGTGCCAGCAGCTTAGAGGGGCTTGGCAATCAGCCCCAGCATTTT; CDR3: CASSLEGLGNQPQHF; D: NA; V: TRBV7-9; J: TRBJ1-5; size: NA
DNA: TGTGCCAGCAGCAGTGGGCTTGCCTTGGGGGATACGCAGTATTTT; CDR3: CASSSGLALGDTQYF; D: NA; V: TRBV7-9; J: TRBJ2-3; size: NA
DNA: TGTGCCAGCAGCGTCGGGGTATCCACCGGGGAGCTGTTTTTT; CDR3: CASSVGVSTGELFF; D: NA; V: TRBV9; J: TRBJ2-2; size: few
DNA: TGTGCCAGCAGCCGCAGGGGGTCCTACGAGCAGTACTTC; CDR3: CASSRRGSYEQYF; D: TRBD1; V: TRBV27; J: TRBJ2-7; size: NA
DNA: TGTGCCAGCAGGCAACAGACAGGGAATCTGGAGACCCAGTACTTC; CDR3: CASRQQTGNLETQYF; D: TRBD1; V: TRBV6-5; J: TRBJ2-5; size: NA
DNA: TGTGCCTGGAGTGTACATAGGCAGAACAATTCACCCCTCCACTTT; CDR3: CAWSVHRQNNSPLHF; D: NA; V: TRBV30; J: TRBJ1-6; size: NA
DNA: TGTGCCATCAGAATGAACCAGGGGATGAACACTGAAGCTTTCTTT; CDR3: CAIRMNQGMNTEAFF; D: NA; V: TRBV10-3; J: TRBJ1-1; size: once
DNA: TGTGCCAGCGGAAGCCTTGGCCCGGGGACTAATGAAAAACTGTTTTTT; CDR3: CASGSLGPGTNEKLFF; D: NA; V: TRBV7-9; J: TRBJ1-4; size: once
DNA: TGTGCCAGCAGCTTGGGAACGGGCAAACCCGACTTCTTC; CDR3: CASSLGTGKPDFF; D: NA; V: TRBV5-6; J: TRBJ2-1; size: NA
DNA: TGTGCCAGCAGCCAAGACCTCGGAACGGAGTTTGACTACGAGCAGTACTTC; CDR3: CASSQDLGTEFDYEQYF; D: NA; V: TRBV4-2; J: TRBJ2-7; size: NA
DNA: TGTGCCAGCAGTTCCCTCCCCGGGCAGGGACTACCTGGGGCCAACGTCCTGACTTTC; CDR3: CASSSLPGQGLPGANVLTF; D: TRBD2; V: TRBV27; J: TRBJ2-6; size: NA
DNA: TGTGCCAGCAGTTTGGAGAATGAGCAGTTCTTC; CDR3: CASSLENEQFF; D: NA; V: TRBV28; J: TRBJ2-1; size: NA
DNA: TGTGCCAGCAGTCCGGGACCGATCTTTAGCAATCAGCCCCAGCATTTT; CDR3: CASSPGPIFSNQPQHF; D: NA; V: TRBV27; J: TRBJ1-5; size: NA
DNA: TGTGCCAGCAGACCAGGGAGCTCCTACGAGCAGTACTTC; CDR3: CASRPGSSYEQYF; D: NA; V: TRBV7-9; J: TRBJ2-7; size: NA
DNA: TGCAGCGTTGTGGGGGAGCGGACTGAAGCTTTCTTT; CDR3: CSVVGERTEAFF; D: NA; V: TRBV29-1; J: TRBJ1-1; size: few
DNA: TGTGCCAGCAGGCCAGCGGGAGCTTCCTACAATGAGCAGTTCTTC; CDR3: CASRPAGASYNEQFF; D: TRBD2; V: TRBV28; J: TRBJ2-1; size: NA
DNA: TGTGCCATCAGTGAGGTCCCGGGACACAAGCAGGGCTACACCTTC; CDR3: CAISEVPGHKQGYTF; D: NA; V: TRBV10-3; J: TRBJ1-2; size: NA
DNA: TGTGCCAGCAGCTTAGCCGGGACTAGCGGCGAGCAGTTCTTC; CDR3: CASSLAGTSGEQFF; D: TRBD2; V: TRBV7-9; J: TRBJ2-1; size: NA
DNA: TGTGCCAGCAGGGAACTTCCCGAGAACACTGAAGCTTTCTTT; CDR3: CASRELPENTEAFF; D: NA; V: TRBV6-4; J: TRBJ1-1; size: NA
DNA: TGTGCCACCAGGGAATTCGGGAGGACAGGGGAGGAGGCTTTCTTT; CDR3: CATREFGRTGEEAFF; D: TRBD1; V: TRBV15; J: TRBJ1-1; size: NA
DNA: TGTGCCAGCAGCGTGACTAGCGGGAGGGCTCACAATGAGCAGTTCTTC; CDR3: CASSVTSGRAHNEQFF; D: TRBD2; V: TRBV7-9; J: TRBJ2-1; size: NA
DNA: TGTGCCAGCAGCCCGGGTTCAGGGTGGACCAACTATGGCTACACCTTC; CDR3: CASSPGSGWTNYGYTF; D: NA; V: TRBV5-6; J: TRBJ1-2; size: NA
DNA: TGTGCCAGCAGTTACGGCCCAGGGGGTTGGGAGCAGTACTTC; CDR3: CASSYGPGGWEQYF; D: TRBD1; V: TRBV6-6; J: TRBJ2-7; size: NA
DNA: TGTGCCATCAGTGCTGAACAGGGGGAAATTCAGCCCCAGCATTTT; CDR3: CAISAEQGEIQPQHF; D: TRBD1; V: TRBV10-3; J: TRBJ1-5; size: NA
DNA: TGTGCCAGCAGCCCTGGGTCAGATACGCAGTATTTT; CDR3: CASSPGSDTQYF; D: NA; V: TRBV11-2; J: TRBJ2-3; size: NA
DNA: TGTGCCAGCAGCCCCCGACAGGGGCCAGGGTCAGGTACGCAGTATTTT; CDR3: CASSPRQGPGSGTQYF; D: TRBD1; V: TRBV7-9; J: TRBJ2-3; size: NA
DNA: TGTGCCAGCAGAGGAGGGGCCCAAGAGACCCAGTACTTC; CDR3: CASRGGAQETQYF; D: NA; V: TRBV6-1; J: TRBJ2-5; size: NA
DNA: TGTGCCAGCAGTGCTCGACTAGAGGGGACCCTAAGGCAGTACTTC; CDR3: CASSARLEGTLRQYF; D: NA; V: TRBV28; J: TRBJ2-7; size: NA
DNA: TGCAGCGCCCAAGGGACAGGTGGCTACACCTTC; CDR3: CSAQGTGGYTF; D: TRBD1; V: TRBV29-1; J: TRBJ1-2; size: NA
DNA: TGTGCCAGCAGCTTAGGAAGGGTCGCCACTGAAGCTTTCTTT; CDR3: CASSLGRVATEAFF; D: NA; V: TRBV7-2; J: TRBJ1-1; size: NA
DNA: TGTGCCAGCAGCCGCCGAGACCCTCCTCGAGAGACCCAGTACTTC; CDR3: CASSRRDPPRETQYF; D: NA; V: TRBV13; J: TRBJ2-5; size: NA
DNA: TGTGCCAGTAGAGCTTACAGGGACACTGAAGCTTTCTTT; CDR3: CASRAYRDTEAFF; D: NA; V: TRBV19; J: TRBJ1-1; size: NA